Sequencing of this TCR beta chain was carried out in a study of Graves' ophthalmopathy and Graves' hyperthyroidism (dated by TCRdb to 2016 to 2019). With regard to the full study: Peripheral blood was collected before any treatment was given, at the time of initial diagnosis. Following sample collection, hyperthyroidism patients were given methimazole at a starting dose of 30 mg daily, and ophthalmopathy patients were given high-dose intravenous methylprednisolone. The study used TCR beta repertoire signatures to distinguish Graves' ophthalmopathy from Graves' hyperthyroidism and to predict progression to ophthalmopathy. T-cell repertoires of thyroid tissue and blood were compared in 5 or 6 hyperthyroidism patients. For independent validation, a separate cohort was made up of fewer than 20 hyperthyroidism patients plus 17 patients who later progressed from hyperthyroidism to ophthalmopathy. In total, under 150 blood samples were TCR-sequenced: fewer than 50 ophthalmopathy, under 85 hyperthyroidism and about 17 hyperthyroidism-to-ophthalmopathy patients. To explore V-J signatures that distinguish ophthalmopathy from hyperthyroidism, a discovery set of more than 90 patients was enrolled, made up of around 44 with ophthalmopathy and 57 with stable hyperthyroidism. Study-level results and caveats: Ophthalmopathy was separated from stable hyperthyroidism by the 13-signature model with about 85% sensitivity and roughly 83% specificity in cross-validation and with 80%/75% in the test set. In validation, the model predicted ophthalmopathy progression with 70.59% sensitivity and less than 80% specificity; some 13 predicted patients were CT-confirmed with GO in a median of approximately six months. Most expanded thyroid clonotypes with a frequency above 0.001 also appeared in blood, which suggests that blood repertoires may reflect the immune response in the thyroid. Sample size was not statistically predetermined, and group allocation was not concealed from the investigators.

Remarks on this clonotype: Its antigen has not been determined. Base qualities are not provided; no much larger clone lies one nucleotide away.

The V end gives up 4 bases and the J end 5 bases, leaving 16 bases in the junction not matched to a gene. The germline V gene (reference sequence) provides CDR1 DFQATT and CDR2 SNEGSKA. Counted from cysteine to phenylalanine, this CDR3 has 17 amino acids. Only the CDR3 part of the read is kept: 51 bases, read in frame from the first base. For repertoire sequencing, the TCR beta CDR3 regions were amplified from RNA transcripts. The first round of RT-PCR was done with HTBI primers and the Qiagen OneStep RT-PCR kit, and was followed by a second round of multiplex PCR, then size selection and purification. Libraries were sequenced on an Illumina HiSeq2000 using paired-end 100 bp reads. On the study's bioinformatics: SOAPnuke was used for read processing, and reads with adapters, uncalled bases, a mean Phred below 15, or no exact constant-primer or identifier match were discarded. COPE v1.2.5 was used to merge the high-quality paired reads. Unique nucleotide sequences were defined as clonotypes and aligned to IMGT TRB V, D and J references using MiTCR v1.1. Analysis was restricted to V-J combinations with a frequency above 0.0001, which covered about 99% of repertoires. For each V-J combination, a TCR clonal expansion and chaos score was defined as the ratio of F50 clonal expansion to chaos observed in the TCRdist matrix. Welch's t-statistics and random forest were used to narrow the features down to 13 V-J combinations, which were then fed into a naive Bayes classifier. The similarity between thyroid and blood repertoires was quantified using the Morisita-Horn index. TCRdb reprocessed the public reads (quality trimming at Q25 with fastp, clone calling with MiXCR) and kept in-frame beta chains. Identical CDR3 proteins give one entry, which carries the most common genes and DNA. TCRdb assigned the V and J calls; the authors' analysis was not used. In this sample the table shows about 240,000 distinct CDR3 sequences, around 42% of which occur a single time. The ten most abundant clones make up about 45% of the sample.

Patients with ophthalmopathy had moderately to severely active disease, with a Clinical Activity Score of 3 or more, a NOSPECS grade of 4 or more, and a disease duration of less than 3 months. Patients were excluded if they had other autoimmune diseases, uncontrolled infections, pregnancy or lactation. Clinical symptoms, serum thyroxine, TRAb, thyroid ultrasound and orbital computed tomography were used for diagnosis. Using Ficoll-Paque density gradient centrifugation, PBMCs were isolated from 10 ml of fresh peripheral blood. Total RNA was extracted with Trizol reagent and quality-checked on an Agilent 2100 Bioanalyzer.

The chain was built from TRBV20-1 and TRBJ2-7; TRBD2 aligns with 11 central bases. Sequenced input: peripheral blood. The receptor was derived from an adult man with Graves' ophthalmopathy. The DNA sequence is as follows: TGCAGTGCTAAACTCCCACTAGCGGGAGTCCCCGGGCACGAGCAGTACTTC. It is translated as CSAKLPLAGVPGHEQYF.